Below, 22 T cell receptor beta chains from the same sample are listed, as sequenced in a study of blood T cell repertoires in COVID-19. Profiled with immunoSEQ multiplex PCR; TCRdb holds only in-frame clones, not every one. The profile shows around 310,000 clones, approximately 88% of them singletons. The specimen was PBMCs or T cells enriched from blood (not recorded which). These receptors all come from a man aged 25 to 45 who had recovered from COVID-19.

The V call is TRBV5-5, the J call TRBJ2-7; 9 bases fit TRBD1. Germline CDR1 reads SGHKS; CDR2 reads YYEKEE (reference sequence). The CDR3 sequence is 16 residues long. The junction had 7 bases not matched to a gene; V was cut back by 0 bases and J by 3 bases. The chain's CDR3 is CASSLGGQGSGYEQYF. The CDR3, as DNA: TGTGCCAGCAGCTTGGGGGGACAGGGTTCCGGCTACGAGCAGTACTTC.

V and J are TRBV6-1 and TRBJ2-7, with TRBD1 matching 10 bases. Germline V CDR1 and CDR2: MNHNS, SASEGT. After removal of 0 bases from V and 8 bases from J, the junction contained 4 bases not matched to a gene. The CDR3 consists of 14 residues. The CDR3 DNA follows: TGTGCCAGCAGTGAAGCGGGACAGGGGTTTAAGCAGTACTTC. Its protein product is CASSEAGQGFKQYF.

V is TRBV6-5 and J is TRBJ2-4; D gene uncertain. V was clipped by 1 base and J by 5 bases, with 12 bases between them. The CDR3 is 15 amino acids. Germline V gene data show CDR1 as MNHEY and CDR2 as SVGAGI. The CDR3 sequence: CASSYFPDGENIQYF. The CDR3 DNA sequence: TGTGCCAGCAGTTACTTCCCCGACGGAGAAAACATTCAGTACTTC.

The gene calls are TRBV3-1 (or the pseudogene TRBV3-2) and TRBJ2-3; D call uncertain. The CDR3 length is 14 residues. The V end was cut by 0 bases, the J end by 2 bases, with 6 bases between. The germline V gene encodes CDR1 LGHDT and CDR2 YNNKEL (reference sequence). The CDR3 protein is CASSQEQDTDTQYF. The CDR3 DNA reads as TGTGCCAGCAGCCAAGAACAAGACACAGATACGCAGTATTTT.

The J gene is TRBJ1-4, the V gene TRBV2, with D unclear. The CDR3 contains 15 residues. Germline V gene sequence: CDR1 SNHLY, CDR2 FYNNEI. V was shortened by 2 bases and J by 5 bases, with 12 bases between the two germline ends. CDR3 nucleotides: TGTGCCAGCAGTGAACACGGGGTAGAGAATGAAAAACTGTTTTTT. Residues: CASSEHGVENEKLFF.

This chain uses TRBV5-4 with TRBJ2-1; possibly TRBD1 for D (5 bases). Looked up from germline, CDR1 is SGHNT and CDR2 is YYREEE (reference sequence). The CDR3 runs 15 residues. V dropped 0 bases and J dropped 6 bases, with 13 bases sitting between them. In DNA form, the CDR3 reads TGTGCCAGCAGCTTGGTGGGCCTGGGGCTCAATGAGCAGTTCTTC. Amino acid sequence: CASSLVGLGLNEQFF.

The chain has TRBV27 and TRBJ2-3; 9 bases match TRBD2. The CDR3 is 16 amino acids. Per the germline V gene, CDR1 is MNHEY and CDR2 is SMNVEV (reference sequence). The V and J ends lost 6 bases and 4 bases, in that order; junction bases with no gene match: 11. The CDR3 coding sequence is TGTGCCAGCAGCCTCAATTTGGCGGGGGGGCCAGATACGCAGTATTTT. Protein product: CASSLNLAGGPDTQYF.

The gene calls are TRBV28 and TRBJ2-2; D may be TRBD2 (6 bases). The germline gives CDR1 MDHEN, CDR2 SYDVKM. There are 14 residues in the CDR3. The V end lost 7 bases, the J end lost 5 bases, and 14 bases lay between the germline ends. The CDR3 reads CASKRTGETGELFF. CDR3 sequence (DNA): TGTGCCAGCAAACGGACGGGGGAGACCGGGGAGCTGTTTTTT.

The V call is TRBV19, the J call TRBJ2-5, with TRBD1 matching over 7 bases. Unmatched junction bases numbered 4, after V lost 4 bases and J lost 5 bases. Germline loops: CDR1 LNHDA, CDR2 SQIVND (reference sequence). This CDR3 contains 13 residues. In DNA, the CDR3 is TGTGCCAGTAGTAAGCCGGGACAGGAGACCCAGTACTTC. Its protein is CASSKPGQETQYF.

V and J are TRBV11-2 and TRBJ2-3; D perhaps matches TRBD2 (6 bases). CDR1 and CDR2 from the germline V gene are SGHAT and FQNNGV. Trimming left V 1 base short and J 0 bases short, with 8 bases between. This CDR3 has 15 residues. The CDR3 coding sequence is TGTGCCAGCAGCTTAGCCCGGGGGAGCACAGATACGCAGTATTTT. Amino acids: CASSLARGSTDTQYF.

The chain recombines TRBV18 with TRBJ1-6; D uncertain. The CDR3 length is 15 residues. Germline assignment: CDR1 KGHSH and CDR2 LQKENI. The V gene lost 1 base and the J gene lost 4 bases, with 8 bases spanning the gap. CDR3 in DNA: TGTGCCAGCTCACCACGGAGGGCGTATAATTCACCCCTCCACTTT. Translation gives CASSPRRAYNSPLHF.

The chain has TRBV19 and TRBJ1-2; 9 positions match TRBD1. V lost 6 bases to trimming and J lost 3 bases; unmatched junction nucleotides: 8. Germline V gene sequence: CDR1 LNHDA, CDR2 SQIVND (reference sequence). The CDR3 has 15 amino acids. This chain's CDR3 is CASSNPRDRDYGYTF. As DNA, the CDR3 is TGTGCCAGTAGCAATCCTCGGGACAGGGACTATGGCTACACCTTC.

With regard to this clone: The sample contains more than one DNA sequence encoding this CDR3. The genes are TRBV5-1 and TRBJ2-1; perhaps TRBD1 as D (6 bases). CDR3 length equals 15 residues. Trimming stripped 0 bases from V and 4 bases from J, with 11 bases between. Germline loops: CDR1 SGHRS, CDR2 YFSETQ. The CDR3 region is CASSLGQGPYNEQFF. The CDR3 bases are TGCGCCAGCAGCTTGGGGCAGGGGCCGTACAATGAGCAGTTCTTC.

The V gene is TRBV5-4, the J gene TRBJ1-1; D is ambiguous. This CDR3 contains 14 residues. CDR1 SGHNT and CDR2 YYREEE come from the germline V gene (reference sequence). With 2 bases removed from V and 5 bases from J, the gap between germline ends came to 13 bases. Written as DNA, the CDR3 is TGTGCCAGCAGCTTTCTGTTCGGGGATACTGAAGCTTTCTTT. Translation: CASSFLFGDTEAFF.

The chain combines TRBV5-1 with TRBJ1-2; no firm D call. Germline V gives CDR1 SGHRS, CDR2 YFSETQ. V dropped 0 bases and J dropped 0 bases, with 6 bases sitting between them. The CDR3 consists of 14 residues. The CDR3 reads CASSLGGTNYGYTF. The CDR3 DNA reads TGCGCCAGCAGCTTGGGAGGGACTAACTATGGCTACACCTTC. The full variable domain, with the rest looked up from reference TRBV5-1 and TRBJ1-2, is KAGVTQTPRYLIKTRGQQVTLSCSPISGHRSVSWYQQTPGQGLQFLFEYFSETQRNKGNFPGRFSGRQFSNSRSEMNVSTLELGDSALYLCASSLGGTNYGYTFGSGTRLTVV.

This clone was counted once. The rearrangement joins TRBV28 to TRBJ1-1; D unresolved. CDR3 length: 14 residues. CDR1 and CDR2 (germline): MDHEN, SYDVKM. Deletions cut 2 bases from V and 1 base from J, with 8 bases between. Here the CDR3 DNA reads TGTGCCAGCAGTTTACGGGTTCGGAACACTGAAGCTTTCTTT. Translating gives CASSLRVRNTEAFF. The full variable domain, with the rest looked up from reference TRBV28 and TRBJ1-1, is DVKVTQSSRYLVKRTGEKVFLECVQDMDHENMFWYRQDPGLGLRLIYFSYDVKMKEKGDIPEGYSVSREKKERFSLILESASTNQTSMYLCASSLRVRNTEAFFGQGTRLTVV.

This rearrangement joins TRBV6-5 to TRBJ1-2, with 8 bases aligning to TRBD1. V lost 5 bases, J lost 2 bases, and 1 base stayed unmatched. The CDR3 runs 13 residues. Germline loops: CDR1 MNHEY, CDR2 SVGAGI. The CDR3 loop is CASSRTGNYGYTF. The CDR3 DNA follows: TGTGCCAGCAGTAGGACAGGGAACTATGGCTACACCTTC.

V and J are TRBV5-8 and TRBJ1-5; 11 bases align to TRBD1. This CDR3 is 16 amino acids long. Germline CDR1 reads SGHTS; CDR2 reads YDEGEE. The V and J ends lost 0 bases and 6 bases, in that order; junction bases with no gene match: 5. CDR3 nucleotides: TGTGCCAGCAGCTTGGGAACGGGACAGGGGGTTCAGCCCCAGCATTTT. It codes for CASSLGTGQGVQPQHF.

This clone came up once. The V call is TRBV19, the J call TRBJ1-1; 8 positions agree with TRBD1. V trimming: 0 bases; J trimming: 4 bases; junction bases outside the gene matches: 7. This CDR3 has 16 residues. The germline V gene encodes CDR1 LNHDA and CDR2 SQIVND (reference sequence). The CDR3 region is CASSIDRGRRGTEAFF. CDR3 nucleotides: TGTGCCAGTAGTATAGACAGGGGGCGGCGTGGCACTGAAGCTTTCTTT.

The rearrangement uses TRBV3-1 (or the pseudogene TRBV3-2) and TRBJ1-6; D not certain. The germline V and J ends were trimmed by 0 bases and 7 bases, with 10 bases remaining between them. The germline CDR1 and CDR2 sequences are LGHDT and YNNKEL (reference sequence). The CDR3 is 15 amino acids. Here the CDR3 DNA reads TGTGCCAGCAGCCAAGACGGAGGCCCAAATTCACCCCTCCACTTT. Translating it yields CASSQDGGPNSPLHF.

The rearrangement joins TRBV2 to TRBJ2-3; 9 bases map to TRBD2. The germline V gene has CDR1 SNHLY and CDR2 FYNNEI. The CDR3 is made up of 14 amino acids. With V trimmed by 5 bases and J by 4 bases, 4 bases remained unmatched. In nucleotides, the CDR3 is TGTGCCAGCAGTTCGCGGGGGGGGGCAGATACGCAGTATTTT. It translates to CASSSRGGADTQYF.

The rearrangement links TRBV5-1 to TRBJ2-7, with TRBD2 identical over 7 bases. The CDR3 spans 15 residues. Unmatched junction bases numbered 8, after V lost 2 bases and J lost 3 bases. Germline CDR1 and CDR2: SGHRS and YFSETQ. CDR3 in amino acids: CASSLMVAGDYEQYF. The CDR3 bases are TGCGCCAGCAGCTTAATGGTAGCGGGTGACTACGAGCAGTACTTC.